These 4 T cell receptor beta chains were sequenced from one sample in a study of T cell responses to AZD1222 COVID-19 vaccine. The protocol was immunoSEQ multiplex PCR, while the TCRdb copy is restricted to in-frame clones and leaves out a portion. The data show 95,000 to 150,000 clones, more than 85% seen once. This specimen consisted of peripheral blood, obtained on day 0 of AZD1222 vaccination. These receptors were obtained from an adult in good health.

J is TRBJ2-2 and V is TRBV7-9; 8 nucleotides align to TRBD2. V lost 3 bases to trimming and J lost 5 bases; unmatched junction nucleotides: 8. There are 16 residues in the CDR3. CDR1 is SEHNR and CDR2 is FQNEAQ in the germline V gene (reference sequence). CDR3 amino acids: CASSFRGGLGTGELFF. The CDR3 DNA sequence: TGTGCCAGCAGCTTCCGGGGGGGCCTGGGAACCGGGGAGCTGTTTTTT.

The chain links TRBV7-8 to TRBJ2-1; the D gene could be TRBD1 or TRBD2 (5 bases each). CDR3 length: 16 amino acids. Germline CDR1 and CDR2: SGHVS and FQNEAQ. V shed 5 bases and J shed 6 bases, with 20 bases lying between them. CDR3: CASSPMGPLPGNEQFF. The CDR3 DNA follows: TGTGCCAGCAGCCCGATGGGACCGCTACCCGGCAATGAGCAGTTCTTC.

The chain recombines TRBV30 with TRBJ1-1; no clear D. Germline assignment: CDR1 GTSNPN and CDR2 SVGIG (reference sequence). The V end was cut by 3 bases, the J end by 0 bases, with 5 bases between. CDR3 size: 12 residues. The CDR3 DNA reads as TGTGCCTGGAGGAAGATGAACACTGAAGCTTTCTTT. Translation: CAWRKMNTEAFF.

The V gene is TRBV7-8, the J gene TRBJ1-2; tentatively, D is TRBD1 (5 bases). This CDR3 has 13 residues. V lost 1 base and J 7 bases, leaving 10 bases between the germline ends. Germline CDR1 reads SGHVS; CDR2 reads FQNEAQ. The CDR3 DNA reads TGTGCCAGCAGCTTAGGTGGGGCCGGTGGCTACACCTTC. It encodes CASSLGGAGGYTF.